This entry lists 20 T cell receptor beta chains sequenced from one sample in a study of Ad26.COV2.S vaccination and SARS-CoV-2 variants. The repertoire was sequenced with immunoSEQ multiplex PCR; TCRdb's copy has only in-frame clones and lacks some. The sample shows hundreds of thousands of clones, 70% to 90% of them seen only once. Treatment meaning: 15 to 20 received Ad26.COV2.S at low or high dose, single or two shots; 5 received placebo; per-sample allocation not given. Sampling took place 63 days after the first vaccine or placebo injection. The sample here was peripheral blood, taken in a trial of Ad26.COV2.S vaccine versus placebo. Receptors originate from a person between 18 and 65 years old who received the Ad26.COV2.S COVID-19 vaccine or a placebo.

The genes are TRBV19 and TRBJ2-7; tentative D call: TRBD1 (6 bases). In germline, CDR1 is LNHDA, CDR2 SQIVND (reference sequence). The ends were cut back, 4 bases at V and 3 bases at J, with 16 bases in the middle. The length of the CDR3 is 15 residues. CDR3 sequence reads: CASSSYWDTVYEQYF. The CDR3 DNA sequence: TGTGCCAGTAGTAGCTACTGGGACACCGTCTACGAGCAGTACTTC.

J is TRBJ2-7 and V is TRBV28; 14 bases agree with TRBD2. V shed 4 bases, J shed 2 bases, and the junction held 4 bases outside the gene matches. CDR3 size: 16 residues. Germline CDR1 reads MDHEN; CDR2 reads SYDVKM. The CDR3 DNA is TGTGCCAGCAGTTCCCGGACTAGCGGGAGGCCCTACGAGCAGTACTTC. It yields the protein CASSSRTSGRPYEQYF.

The rearrangement links TRBV27 to TRBJ2-5; 9 bases align to TRBD2. Germline V gene data show CDR1 as MNHEY and CDR2 as SMNVEV (reference sequence). The J segment lost 0 bases and the V segment lost 5 bases, leaving 7 bases of the junction unmatched. This CDR3 has 16 amino acids. CDR3 sequence: CASSRRTSVHQETQYF. The CDR3 region has the DNA TGTGCCAGCAGTCGACGGACTAGCGTACACCAAGAGACCCAGTACTTC.

This chain links TRBV27 with TRBJ1-3; perhaps TRBD1 as D (6 bases). V lost 4 bases to trimming and J lost 2 bases, with 12 bases between them. Looked up from germline, CDR1 is MNHEY and CDR2 is SMNVEV (reference sequence). This CDR3 has 15 amino acids. The DNA of the CDR3 is TGTGCCAGCAGTTGGTCCGGGGGCCCTGGAAACACCATATATTTT. This gives the protein CASSWSGGPGNTIYF.

The gene calls are TRBV19 and TRBJ2-1, with D possibly TRBD2 on 5 matching bases. This CDR3 comprises 12 residues. Trimming took 4 bases from V and 12 from J, leaving 13 bases between them. Germline assignment: CDR1 LNHDA and CDR2 SQIVND (reference sequence). CDR3 in amino acids: CASSTVKAGQFF. In nucleotides, the CDR3 is TGTGCCAGTAGTACCGTAAAGGCGGGGCAGTTCTTC.

This chain links TRBV4-3 with TRBJ2-5, with D perhaps matching TRBD1 or TRBD2 (5 bases each). Germline values: CDR1 LGHNA, CDR2 YSLEER. Trimming shortened V by 3 bases and J by 7 bases, and 15 bases separated the two germline ends. The CDR3 totals 14 residues. CDR3 sequence: CASSQGTSMGTQYF. The CDR3 DNA follows: TGCGCCAGCAGCCAGGGGACGTCAATGGGGACCCAGTACTTC.

V is TRBV6-5 and J is TRBJ1-5; no definite D call. V lost 6 bases and J lost 2, with 14 bases in between. The CDR3 runs 15 residues. The V gene's germline CDR1 is MNHEY and CDR2 SVGAGI. The CDR3 region has the DNA TGTGCCAGCAGAGCTGGAAGAGAGGGCAATCAGCCCCAGCATTTT. As protein: CASRAGREGNQPQHF.

This chain connects TRBV25-1 to TRBJ2-1; TRBD1 matches 11 bases. There are 15 residues in the CDR3. V lost 4 bases to trimming and J lost 8 bases; unmatched junction nucleotides: 7. Germline CDR1 and CDR2: MGHDK and SYGVNS. This chain's CDR3 is CASSVAGQGVHEQFF. CDR3 in DNA: TGTGCCAGCAGTGTGGCGGGACAGGGGGTTCATGAGCAGTTCTTC.

This clone was found a few times. V usage is TRBV28 and J usage is TRBJ1-6, with D perhaps TRBD1 (5 bases). V gave up 3 bases and J gave up 4 bases, with 16 bases separating them. This CDR3 region has 17 residues. Germline CDR1 and CDR2: MDHEN and SYDVKM. The CDR3 reads CASSFSTGSPYNSPLHF. In nucleotides, the CDR3 is TGTGCCAGCAGTTTCTCCACAGGATCCCCTTATAATTCACCCCTCCACTTT. Filled out from reference TRBV28 and TRBJ1-6, the complete variable domain reads DVKVTQSSRYLVKRTGEKVFLECVQDMDHENMFWYRQDPGLGLRLIYFSYDVKMKEKGDIPEGYSVSREKKERFSLILESASTNQTSMYLCASSFSTGSPYNSPLHFGNGTRLTVT.

The V gene is TRBV27, the J gene TRBJ2-5, with TRBD2 identical over 7 bases. Trimming took 6 bases from V and 2 from J; bases not matched to a gene: 3. Germline CDR1 is MNHEY and CDR2 is SMNVEV (reference sequence). The CDR3 contains 13 residues. The CDR3 bases are TGTGCCAGCAGAGGGACTACTCAAGAGACCCAGTACTTC. This translates into CASRGTTQETQYF.

The V call is TRBV6-5, the J call TRBJ2-7; weak D call: TRBD1 (6 bases). Germline V lookup: CDR1 MNHEY, CDR2 SVGAGI. V was clipped by 3 bases and J by 1 base, with 13 bases between them. The CDR3 length is 15 residues. The chain's CDR3 is CASSYVGGGSYEQYF. CDR3 coding DNA: TGTGCCAGCAGTTATGTTGGGGGCGGGTCCTACGAGCAGTACTTC.

The chain combines TRBV4-3 with TRBJ1-1, with D possibly TRBD1 on 6 matching bases. The germline gives CDR1 LGHNA, CDR2 YSLEER. Trimming left V 4 bases short and J 5 bases short, with 17 bases between. The CDR3 totals 15 residues. The CDR3 DNA reads as TGCGCCAGCAGCCCCCAACAGGGAGAGGGGACTGAAGCTTTCTTT. It encodes CASSPQQGEGTEAFF.

The V gene is TRBV5-6, the J gene TRBJ2-3; D perhaps matches TRBD1 (5 bases). V was trimmed by 0 bases and J by 2 bases, leaving 10 bases between them. The CDR3 extends over 15 amino acids. CDR1 and CDR2 (germline): SGHDT, YYEEEE. The CDR3 nucleotides are TGTGCCAGCAGCTTGGCCAGGGCAGACACAGATACGCAGTATTTT. Amino acid sequence: CASSLARADTDTQYF. The full variable domain, with the rest looked up from reference TRBV5-6 and TRBJ2-3, is DAGVTQSPTHLIKTRGQQVTLRCSPKSGHDTVSWYQQALGQGPQFIFQYYEEEERQRGNFPDRFSGHQFPNYSSELNVNALLLGDSALYLCASSLARADTDTQYFGPGTRLTVL.

V gene TRBV5-4 combines with J gene TRBJ2-5; D perhaps matches TRBD1 (6 bases). This CDR3 is 15 amino acids long. Germline V lookup: CDR1 SGHNT, CDR2 YYREEE (reference sequence). V was cut by 0 bases and J by 4 bases, with 13 bases left in between. The CDR3 loop reads CASSLDVPRGETQYF. In nucleotides, the CDR3 is TGTGCCAGCAGCTTGGATGTTCCCAGGGGAGAGACCCAGTACTTC.

The V call is TRBV7-2, the J call TRBJ2-7, with TRBD1 matching over 7 bases. CDR1 is SGHTA and CDR2 is FQGNSA in the germline V gene. V lost 3 bases, J lost 5 bases, and 4 bases stayed unmatched. CDR3 length equals 13 residues. DNA for the CDR3: TGTGCCAGCAGCTTGACAGGGTCCCACGAGCAGTACTTC. Its protein product is CASSLTGSHEQYF.

The V gene is TRBV3-1 (or the pseudogene TRBV3-2), the J gene TRBJ1-3; D possibly corresponds to TRBD1 (5 bases). The CDR3 is made up of 17 amino acids. V was shortened by 1 base and J by 4 bases, with 17 bases between the two germline ends. CDR1 is LGHDT, CDR2 YNNKEL, per germline (reference sequence). CDR3 coding DNA: TGTGCCAGCAGCCAAGGCCCCCCCCAGGGACCCGGAAACACCATATATTTT. It yields the protein CASSQGPPQGPGNTIYF.

The table lists this clone with a few counts. The chain employs TRBV7-9 and TRBJ1-1; no reliable D call. Trimming left V 5 bases short and J 4 bases short, with 17 bases between. The CDR3 is 15 residues long. Germline CDR1 is SEHNR and CDR2 is FQNEAQ (reference sequence). CDR3 residues: CASSPDLGPSTEAFF. In DNA form, the CDR3 reads TGTGCCAGCAGCCCGGACCTCGGGCCGAGCACTGAAGCTTTCTTT. Complete variable domain (other parts from reference TRBV7-9 and TRBJ1-1): DTGVSQNPRHKITKRGQNVTFRCDPISEHNRLYWYRQTLGQGPEFLTYFQNEAQLEKSRLLSDRFSAERPKGSFSTLEIQRTEQGDSAMYLCASSPDLGPSTEAFFGQGTRLTVV.

The chain joins TRBV3-1 (or the pseudogene TRBV3-2) to TRBJ1-4; D uncertain. Germline V gene sequence: CDR1 LGHDT, CDR2 YNNKEL (reference sequence). V was shortened by 0 bases and J by 10 bases, with 6 bases between the two germline ends. The CDR3 has 12 residues. CDR3 protein: CASSQEERKLFF. In DNA form, the CDR3 reads TGTGCCAGCAGCCAAGAGGAACGAAAACTGTTTTTT.

This clone is a singleton in its sample. The chain carries TRBV6-1 and TRBJ1-1, with unresolved D. CDR3 size: 13 residues. V lost 3 bases, J lost 6 bases, and 11 bases lay in between. Per germline, CDR1 MNHNS and CDR2 SASEGT. CDR3 amino acids: CASSDHQGAEAFF. The DNA of the CDR3 is TGTGCCAGCAGTGACCATCAAGGCGCTGAAGCTTTCTTT.

Regarding this clone: Within the sample, other DNA sequences also encode this same CDR3. The chain couples TRBV6-2 or TRBV6-3 to TRBJ2-6; the D is unclear. V shed 6 bases and J shed 0 bases, with 3 bases lying between them. Germline CDR1 and CDR2: MNHEY and SVGEGT. The CDR3 contains 13 residues. The CDR3 loop reads CASSTSGANVLTF. The CDR3 coding sequence is TGTGCCAGCAGCACCTCTGGGGCCAACGTCCTGACTTTC.